This T cell receptor (beta chain) was sequenced for a study of OX40 agonist ivuxolimab in advanced cancers. Study-wide background: Prior anti-PD-1, anti-PD-L1 or anti-CTLA-4 therapy did not bar entry, and roughly 40% had some. Study-wide findings and caveats: With doses of 0.1-3.0 mg/kg, partial responders showed among the lowest clonal expansion.

This table comes from immunoSEQ multiplex PCR, and its TCRdb copy is limited to in-frame clones, with some not included. The sample includes about 62,000 clones, approximately 92% seen only once; the top ten take around 15%. Germline V gene lookup returns CDR1 MGHRA and CDR2 YSYEKL. Germline trimming cut 0 bases from V and 3 bases from J; bases unmatched to any gene: 1. The CDR3 runs to 14 residues. About this clone: No antigen is known for it.

The sequence came from an adult with an advanced solid tumor such as melanoma, head and neck, liver or kidney cancer. V is TRBV4-1 and J is TRBJ2-7; 8 bases fit TRBD1. The sample in question was CD4+ or CD8+ T cells sorted from blood, obtained in a trial of the OX40 agonist ivuxolimab. CDR3 bases: TGCGCCAGCAGCCAAGACAGGGGGCTCTACGAGCAGTACTTC. This gives the protein CASSQDRGLYEQYF.